These 28 T cell receptor beta chains originate from one sample sequenced in a study of blood T cells in healthy people across ages. A sample-barcoded 5' primer and a J-beta primer mix were used in a second PCR of about 7 to 12 cycles. TCRdb itself ran the 5' RACE reads through MiXCR, one entry per CDR3 protein. The sample lists more than 800,000 distinct CDR3 sequences, around 30% occurring once. What was sequenced was blood. Source of these receptors: a woman of 80 years or more in good health.

This clonotype has more than one count but fewer than ten. The CDR3 bases are TGTGCCTGGAGTGTCAACGACAGGCGGGTAAACATTCAGTACTTC. This encodes CAWSVNDRRVNIQYF. The genes are TRBV30 and TRBJ2-4, with a weak D call TRBD1 (6 bases). Per the germline V gene, CDR1 is GTSNPN and CDR2 is SVGIG (reference sequence). The CDR3 length is 15 residues. V was clipped by 0 bases and J by 6 bases, with 15 bases between them.

The CDR3 reads CASSRDYRGTEAFF. For the CDR3, the DNA is TGTGCCAGCAGTAGGGACTACCGCGGCACTGAAGCTTTCTTT. V usage is TRBV6-5 and J usage is TRBJ1-1; a possible D gene is TRBD1 (5 bases). The germline V gene encodes CDR1 MNHEY and CDR2 SVGAGI. The V and J ends lost 5 bases and 4 bases respectively, with 14 bases between them. This CDR3 is built from 14 residues.

This chain joins TRBV7-2 and TRBJ1-3, with TRBD1 identical over 7 bases. Germline loops: CDR1 SGHTA, CDR2 FQGNSA. J was trimmed by 2 bases and V by 5 bases; bases with no gene match: 9. The CDR3 spans 16 residues. Written as DNA, the CDR3 is TGTGCCAGCAGCCTAAGAGTGACAGGGACTGGAAACACCATATATTTT. Its protein is CASSLRVTGTGNTIYF.

The DNA for the CDR3 is TGTGCCAGCAGTTTCGGACAGGCACCCTTCAGCGGGGAGCTGTTTTTT. Translating it yields CASSFGQAPFSGELFF. The chain links TRBV12-3 or TRBV12-4 to TRBJ2-2; 7 positions agree with TRBD1. This CDR3 spans 16 amino acids. Trimming took 3 bases from V and 7 from J; bases not matched to a gene: 11.

The chain carries TRBV6-5 and TRBJ1-2; D is perhaps TRBD1 (5 bases). The CDR3 has 15 amino acids. The germline V gene encodes CDR1 MNHEY and CDR2 SVGAGI. The V end was cut by 2 bases, the J end by 8 bases, with 18 bases between. Here the CDR3 reads CASSYIGRGPEGYTF. As DNA, the CDR3 is TGTGCCAGCAGTTACATAGGGAGGGGACCGGAGGGCTACACCTTC.

The chain is built from TRBV2 and TRBJ2-3; D uncertain. The CDR3 consists of 11 residues. The germline V gene has CDR1 SNHLY and CDR2 FYNNEI. V was clipped by 6 bases and J by 6 bases, with 7 bases between them. The CDR3 DNA sequence: TGTGCCAGCAGGGATCAGGATACGCAGTATTTT. Amino acids: CASRDQDTQYF.

In its sample, this clonotype was seen many times. V gene TRBV18 combines with J gene TRBJ2-3; a possible D gene is TRBD2 (6 bases). The CDR3 totals 15 residues. With 4 bases removed from V and 0 bases from J, the gap between germline ends came to 11 bases. From germline, CDR1 is KGHSH and CDR2 LQKENI. CDR3 region: CASSHGTSSTDTQYF. As DNA, the CDR3 is TGTGCCAGCTCACACGGGACTTCTAGCACAGATACGCAGTATTTT.

This clonotype was seen ten or more times. This rearrangement joins TRBV7-2 to TRBJ2-1; 16 bases fit TRBD2. Germline V lookup: CDR1 SGHTA, CDR2 FQGNSA. Trimming removed 5 bases from V and 4 bases from J; junction bases left unmatched: 11. The length of the CDR3 is 19 residues. In DNA, the CDR3 is TGTGCCAGCAGCGCAAACCCGGGACTAGCGGGGGGGCGGTACAATGAGCAGTTCTTC. This translates into CASSANPGLAGGRYNEQFF.

This clonotype was counted a single time. The chain has TRBV12-3 or TRBV12-4 and TRBJ2-3; D not certain. Trimming took off 6 bases at V and 4 bases at J, with 11 bases between the two ends. The CDR3 runs 13 residues. The CDR3 loop is CASRAVGSDTQYF. The DNA for the CDR3 is TGTGCCAGCAGGGCAGTGGGATCAGATACGCAGTATTTT.

V gene TRBV5-4 combines with J gene TRBJ2-1; 14 positions match TRBD2. The CDR3 runs to 17 residues. V shed 6 bases and J 5 bases; nucleotides not matched to a gene: 10. In germline, CDR1 is SGHNT, CDR2 YYREEE (reference sequence). The CDR3 nucleotides are TGTGCCAGCAACGGACGTGGACTAGCGGGGGGCAACAATGAGCAGTTCTTC. Its translation is CASNGRGLAGGNNEQFF.

This clonotype has ten or more counts. V gene TRBV5-5 combines with J gene TRBJ2-5, with 9 bases that match TRBD2. CDR1 and CDR2 from the germline V gene are SGHKS and YYEKEE (reference sequence). This CDR3 region has 18 residues. The V and J ends lost 1 base and 0 bases, in that order; junction bases with no gene match: 10. CDR3 protein: CASSLSGGGVSDQETQYF. The DNA of the CDR3 is TGTGCCAGCAGCTTGTCGGGCGGGGGGGTTTCGGACCAAGAGACCCAGTACTTC.

This clonotype appeared many times. This chain connects TRBV12-3 or TRBV12-4 to TRBJ2-4; TRBD1 matches 7 bases. After removal of 0 bases from V and 2 bases from J, the junction contained 7 bases not matched to a gene. This CDR3 spans 17 amino acids. The CDR3 protein is CASSLARTGEPKNIQYF. The CDR3, as DNA: TGTGCCAGCAGTTTAGCAAGAACAGGGGAGCCCAAAAACATTCAGTACTTC.

Only a few counts were recorded for this clonotype. The chain is built from TRBV7-6 and TRBJ2-5; 8 nucleotides line up with TRBD1. This CDR3 is 14 amino acids long. The germline V gene has CDR1 SGHVS and CDR2 FNYEAQ. V shed 1 base, J shed 7 bases, and the junction held 5 bases outside the gene matches. DNA of the CDR3: TGTGCCAGCAGCTTAGAGGACAGGGCGGCGACCCAGTACTTC. It translates to CASSLEDRAATQYF.

Concerning this clonotype itself: A much larger clone differs by one base, so this may be a read error. The CDR3 DNA is TGTGCCAGCAGTGAATATGGCAGCGCTACGGTCAGAGCCTACAATGAGCAGTACTTC. Translation gives CASSEYGSATVRAYNEQYF. This sequence joins TRBV25-1 and TRBJ2-1; D is uncertain. The end of the DNA aligns better with TRBJ2-7, so the J call may be wrong. The CDR3 sequence is 19 residues long. The germline gives CDR1 MGHDK, CDR2 SYGVNS.

This clonotype was seen more than once but under ten times. The rearrangement uses TRBV28 and TRBJ2-1; D is uncertain. Germline V CDR1 and CDR2: MDHEN, SYDVKM. Trimming stripped 7 bases from V and 8 bases from J, with 18 bases between. The CDR3 runs 14 residues. The CDR3 region has the DNA TGTGCCAGCACCGAAACAAGAACCCGGGATGAGCAGTTCTTC. This codes for CASTETRTRDEQFF.

This clonotype was counted only a few times. Being one base from a much bigger clone, this may be a read error. The V gene is TRBV5-1, the J gene TRBJ2-5, with TRBD2 matching 9 bases. The CDR3 length is 15 residues. V lost 0 bases and J lost 11; bases outside the gene matches: 11. CDR1 is SGHRS, CDR2 YFSETQ, per germline. CDR3 sequence reads: CASSLATSGNNEQYF. The CDR3 DNA sequence: TGCGCCAGCAGCTTGGCGACTAGCGGTAACAATGAGCAGTACTTC.

CDR3 sequence reads: CASSYLTGRRDSPLHF. CDR3 nucleotide sequence: TGTGCCAGCAGTTACTTGACAGGGAGGAGGGATTCACCCCTCCACTTT. The V gene is TRBV6-5, the J gene TRBJ1-6; 7 bases are shared with TRBD1. The V segment lost 1 base and the J segment 8 bases; nucleotides outside the gene matches: 8. This CDR3 region has 16 residues. Per the germline V gene, CDR1 is MNHEY and CDR2 is SVGAGI.

The V gene is TRBV4-2, the J gene TRBJ2-1; 10 bases are a match to TRBD2. The CDR3 runs to 14 residues. V gave up 2 bases and J gave up 13 bases; unmatched junction bases: 8. Germline V lookup: CDR1 LGHNA, CDR2 YNFKEQ. In nucleotides, the CDR3 is TGTGCCAGCAGCCAAACTAGCGGGAAAGAGACCCAGTTCTTC. The encoded protein is CASSQTSGKETQFF.

This chain joins TRBV30 and TRBJ2-1; 8 bases align to TRBD2. Germline V CDR1 and CDR2: GTSNPN, SVGIG (reference sequence). V lost 2 bases, J lost 9 bases, and 6 bases stayed unmatched. This CDR3 region has 13 residues. The CDR3 DNA reads TGTGCCTGGAGTAGGCTAGCGGGCCGTGAGCAGTTCTTC. Translating it yields CAWSRLAGREQFF.

This clonotype has a count of ten or more. The rearrangement links TRBV12-3 or TRBV12-4 to TRBJ2-1; D is ambiguous. CDR3 length: 12 residues. V lost 3 bases to trimming and J lost 9 bases, with 9 bases between them. DNA of the CDR3: TGTGCCAGCAGTTTTTCGGTAGGTGAGCAGTTCTTC. Its translation: CASSFSVGEQFF.

Notes on this clonotype: Possible read error: a much larger clone is one base away. The chain has TRBV18 and TRBJ2-1; 7 bases match TRBD2. Germline CDR1 and CDR2: KGHSH and LQKENI. The CDR3 spans 15 residues. V shed 0 bases, J shed 8 bases, and the junction held 7 bases outside the gene matches. This CDR3 reads CASSPPTAGTDEQFF. In nucleotides, the CDR3 is TGTGCCAGCTCACCACCGACAGCGGGGACGGATGAGCAGTTCTTC.

Only a few counts were recorded for this clonotype. The V call is TRBV6-2 or TRBV6-3, the J call TRBJ1-5; D ambiguous. This CDR3 comprises 13 residues. V lost 8 bases, J lost 4 bases, and 12 bases lay in between. CDR1 is MNHEY and CDR2 is SVGEGT in the germline V gene. Here the CDR3 DNA reads TGTGCCAGCGGCAAGACGGAGAATCAGCCCCAGCATTTT. Translation: CASGKTENQPQHF.

This clonotype was seen repeatedly, ten times or more. The chain links TRBV5-6 to TRBJ2-4, with D possibly being TRBD1 or TRBD2 (5 bases each). Germline CDR1 SGHDT, CDR2 YYEEEE. V lost 4 bases, J lost 0 bases, and 14 bases lay in between. This CDR3 has 16 amino acids. In DNA, the CDR3 is TGTGCCAGCAGCCCGGCCGTTGGGACAGCCAAAAACATTCAGTACTTC. It translates to CASSPAVGTAKNIQYF.

This clonotype has more than one count but fewer than ten. The J gene is TRBJ1-1, the V gene TRBV11-2, with D unclear. The V gene lost 5 bases and the J gene lost 4 bases, with 17 bases spanning the gap. Germline V lookup: CDR1 SGHAT, CDR2 FQNNGV. The CDR3 extends over 15 amino acids. The CDR3 reads CASSPSAAVGTEAFF. The DNA of the CDR3 is TGTGCCAGCAGCCCTTCGGCGGCTGTGGGCACTGAAGCTTTCTTT.

This clonotype has just a few counts. The chain recombines TRBV15 with TRBJ1-4; D remains ambiguous. The V gene lost 3 bases and the J gene lost 8 bases, with 19 bases spanning the gap. This CDR3 contains 16 residues. Per germline, CDR1 LNHNV and CDR2 YYDKDF (reference sequence). The CDR3 loop is CATSSKGWSVGEKLFF. CDR3 nucleotides: TGTGCCACCAGCAGTAAAGGCTGGTCGGTGGGGGAAAAACTGTTTTTT.

This clonotype was counted at least ten times. The rearrangement joins TRBV3-1 to TRBJ2-1, with 8 bases that match TRBD2. Per germline, CDR1 LGHDT and CDR2 YNNKEL (reference sequence). This CDR3 comprises 15 residues. Losses at the gene ends were 6 bases for V and 3 bases for J; bases not matched to a gene: 7. CDR3 in amino acids: CASRNGGALYNEQFF. The CDR3 DNA sequence: TGTGCCAGCAGAAACGGGGGGGCCCTCTACAATGAGCAGTTCTTC.

This clonotype has ten or more counts. This chain links TRBV20-1 with TRBJ2-7; 7 nucleotides match TRBD2. The CDR3 covers 14 residues. In germline, CDR1 is DFQATT, CDR2 SNEGSKA (reference sequence). The J segment lost 0 bases and the V segment lost 0 bases, leaving 2 bases of the junction unmatched. Here the CDR3 DNA reads TGCAGTGCTAGAGATGGCGGGAGCTCCTACGAGCAGTACTTC. Translating gives CSARDGGSSYEQYF.

J is TRBJ2-5 and V is TRBV3-1; the D gene is possibly TRBD1 (6 bases). The CDR3 sequence is 13 residues long. Per germline, CDR1 LGHDT and CDR2 YNNKEL (reference sequence). V lost 6 bases and J lost 11, with 19 bases in between. CDR3 region: CASSLQGRNEQYF. CDR3 coding DNA: TGTGCCAGCAGTCTACAGGGTCGGAATGAGCAGTACTTC.